These 2 T cell receptor beta chains were sequenced from one sample in a study of cytomegalovirus exposure and HLA in healthy donors. Only in-frame clones appear in the TCRdb table, and some are missing; sequencing was by immunoSEQ multiplex PCR. The table shows approximately 150,000 clones, with about 86% occurring only once. Specimen: PBMCs. These TCRs come from a woman aged 30 to 39 in good health and CMV-seronegative.

This chain uses TRBV6-1 with TRBJ1-1, with D tentatively TRBD1 (6 bases). Trimming pared 3 bases from V and 1 base from J, leaving 18 bases between. CDR3 length equals 17 residues. The germline V gene has CDR1 MNHNS and CDR2 SASEGT. The CDR3 sequence is CASSDYRAKGRNTEAFF. The CDR3 DNA follows: TGTGCCAGCAGTGACTACAGGGCAAAGGGACGGAACACTGAAGCTTTCTTT.

Regarding this clone: This same CDR3 is encoded by further DNA sequences in the sample. This chain links TRBV19 with TRBJ2-1; tentatively, D is TRBD2 (6 bases). The CDR3 totals 15 residues. The V end was cut by 1 base, the J end by 7 bases, with 14 bases between. Germline V CDR1 and CDR2: LNHDA, SQIVND (reference sequence). Here the CDR3 DNA reads TGTGCCAGTAGTATAGGGGGCGGGGCCGGGAATGAGCAGTTCTTC. This translates into CASSIGGGAGNEQFF.